A selection of T cell receptor beta chains follows, all from one sample in a study of CD8 T cells in Susac syndrome. TCRdb recomputed calls from the immunoSEQ multiplex PCR reads with MiXCR, one row per CDR3 protein. This table has fewer than 350,000 distinct CDR3 sequences, around 92% appearing once. The sequencing input was CD4+ T cells from PBMCs. The source of these receptors is a human donor with multiple sclerosis. Each CDR3 is given with its conserved first and last residue. Each record gives: V gene, J gene, clone size, D gene, CDR3 protein, CDR3 DNA. The D gene is left open where the match is weak. A row's size may be missing; if present it is once, few, many or a size class.

>TRBV18|TRBJ2-1|.|.
CASSREPARTEGYNEQFF
TGTGCCAGCTCACGAGAACCCGCCCGGACAGAAGGATACAATGAGCAGTTCTTC
>TRBV19|TRBJ1-1|.|.
CASSRDTDTEAFF
TGTGCCAGTTCCCGGGACACCGACACTGAAGCTTTCTTT
>TRBV11-1|TRBJ1-4|few|TRBD1
CASSQGTGGEKLFF
TGTGCCAGCAGCCAAGGGACAGGCGGTGAAAAACTGTTTTTT
>TRBV11-2|TRBJ2-2|once|.
CASSLQGLPNTGELFF
TGTGCCAGCAGCCTCCAGGGCCTACCGAACACCGGGGAGCTGTTTTTT
>TRBV30|TRBJ2-3|once|.
CAWSDYRVPSQYF
TGTGCCTGGAGTGACTACAGGGTCCCATCGCAGTATTTT
>TRBV7-9|TRBJ1-2|once|.
CASSPGGGRNYGYTF
TGTGCCAGCAGCCCCGGGGGGGGGCGGAACTATGGCTACACCTTC
>TRBV7-8|TRBJ2-7|.|TRBD1
CASSARRDRGVVYEQYF
TGTGCCAGCAGCGCCCGGCGGGACAGGGGGGTCGTTTACGAGCAGTACTTC
>TRBV4-3|TRBJ1-3|.|.
CASSQDLRSGNTIYF
TGCGCCAGCAGCCAAGATCTTCGCTCTGGAAACACCATATATTTT
>TRBV7-9|TRBJ1-1|.|.
CASSPDSWNTEAFF
TGTGCCAGCAGCCCTGACAGTTGGAACACTGAAGCTTTCTTT
>TRBV30|TRBJ2-1|few|TRBD1
CAWSVRTGGYNEQFF
TGTGCCTGGAGTGTCCGGACAGGGGGCTACAATGAGCAGTTCTTC
>TRBV20-1|TRBJ2-1|.|.
CSARAQSEQFF
TGCAGTGCTAGAGCCCAATCCGAGCAGTTCTTC
>TRBV7-2|TRBJ2-6|.|TRBD1
CASSLVFLGQHSGANVLTF
TGTGCCAGCAGCTTAGTTTTCCTGGGACAGCACTCTGGGGCCAACGTCCTGACTTTC
>TRBV25-1|TRBJ1-2|.|TRBD1
CASSLQGTGTWGYTF
TGTGCCAGCAGCCTTCAAGGGACAGGGACCTGGGGCTACACCTTC
>TRBV7-9|TRBJ1-3|.|.
CASSFGTDGNTIYF
TGTGCCAGCAGCTTCGGGACGGATGGAAACACCATATATTTT
>TRBV24-1|TRBJ2-5|.|.
CATSSTGIQETQYF
TGTGCCACCAGTTCAACGGGGATCCAAGAGACCCAGTACTTC
>TRBV7-2|TRBJ1-4|.|.
CASSVRGKLFF
TGTGCCAGCAGCGTCAGGGGAAAACTGTTTTTT
>TRBV7-6|TRBJ2-1|.|TRBD2
CASSSGLAGEQFF
TGTGCCAGCAGCTCCGGACTAGCGGGAGAGCAGTTCTTC
>TRBV3-1|TRBJ2-3|.|.
CASSQVGVSDTQYF
TGTGCCAGCAGCCAAGTAGGGGTCTCGGATACGCAGTATTTT
>TRBV6-6|TRBJ2-3|.|.
CASTRGVRTDTQYF
TGTGCCAGCACCAGAGGAGTACGCACAGATACGCAGTATTTT
>TRBV14|TRBJ2-5|.|.
CASSQGRGRGETQYF
TGTGCCAGCAGCCAAGGGCGGGGGCGCGGCGAGACCCAGTACTTC
>TRBV3-1|TRBJ1-1|.|TRBD1
CASSHRGRDTEAFF
TGTGCCAGCAGCCACAGGGGGAGGGACACTGAAGCTTTCTTT
>TRBV5-4|TRBJ1-1|.|TRBD1
CASSRNRDRDTEAFF
TGTGCCAGCAGCAGGAACCGGGACAGGGATACTGAAGCTTTCTTT